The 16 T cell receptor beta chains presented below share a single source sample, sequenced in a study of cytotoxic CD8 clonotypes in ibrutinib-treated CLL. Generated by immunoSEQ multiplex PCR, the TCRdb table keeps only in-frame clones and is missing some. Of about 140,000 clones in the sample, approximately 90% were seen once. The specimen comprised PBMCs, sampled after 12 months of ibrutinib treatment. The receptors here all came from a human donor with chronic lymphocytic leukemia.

The CDR3 sequence: CASRLNRFEKLFF. The CDR3 DNA sequence: TGTGCCAGCAGATTGAACAGGTTTGAAAAACTGTTTTTT. The rearrangement joins TRBV28 to TRBJ1-4; perhaps TRBD1 as D (5 bases). The V gene lost 6 bases and the J gene lost 7 bases, with 12 bases spanning the gap. The CDR3 sequence is 13 residues long. Germline CDR1 reads MDHEN; CDR2 reads SYDVKM.

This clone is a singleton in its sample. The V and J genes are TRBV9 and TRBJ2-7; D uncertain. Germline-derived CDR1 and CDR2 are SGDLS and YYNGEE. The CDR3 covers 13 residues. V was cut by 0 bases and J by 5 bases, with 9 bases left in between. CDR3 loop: CASSVGVGNEQYF. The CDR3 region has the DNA TGTGCCAGCAGCGTAGGAGTAGGGAACGAGCAGTACTTC. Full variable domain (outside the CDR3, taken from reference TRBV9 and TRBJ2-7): DSGVTQTPKHLITATGQRVTLRCSPRSGDLSVYWYQQSLDQGLQFLIQYYNGEERAKGNILERFSAQQFPDLHSELNLSSLELGDSALYFCASSVGVGNEQYFGPGTRLTVT.

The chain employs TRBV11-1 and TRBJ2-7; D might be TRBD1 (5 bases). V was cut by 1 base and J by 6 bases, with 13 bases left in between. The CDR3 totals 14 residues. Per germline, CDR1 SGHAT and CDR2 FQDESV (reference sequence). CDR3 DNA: TGTGCCAGCAGCTTAGGCAGGGATGGGTCCGAGCAGTACTTC. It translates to CASSLGRDGSEQYF.

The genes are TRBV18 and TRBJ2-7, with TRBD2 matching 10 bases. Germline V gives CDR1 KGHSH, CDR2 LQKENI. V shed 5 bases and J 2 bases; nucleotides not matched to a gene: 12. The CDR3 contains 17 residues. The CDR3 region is CASSVTSSGSPPYEQYF. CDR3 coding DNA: TGTGCCAGCTCAGTTACGTCTAGCGGGAGCCCTCCCTACGAGCAGTACTTC. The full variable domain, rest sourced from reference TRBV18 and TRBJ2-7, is NAGVMQNPRHLVRRRGQEARLRCSPMKGHSHVYWYRQLPEEGLKFMVYLQKENIIDESGMPKERFSAEFPKEGPSILRIQQVVRGDSAAYFCASSVTSSGSPPYEQYFGPGTRLTVT.

CDR3 region: CASSLRPESGTDTQYF. DNA of the CDR3: TGTGCCAGCAGCCTTAGGCCGGAAAGTGGCACAGATACGCAGTATTTT. The gene calls are TRBV6-6 and TRBJ2-3; unclear D gene. This CDR3 has 16 residues. Germline V gene sequence: CDR1 MNHNY, CDR2 SVGAGI (reference sequence). Trimming took off 6 bases at V and 1 base at J, with 17 bases between the two ends.

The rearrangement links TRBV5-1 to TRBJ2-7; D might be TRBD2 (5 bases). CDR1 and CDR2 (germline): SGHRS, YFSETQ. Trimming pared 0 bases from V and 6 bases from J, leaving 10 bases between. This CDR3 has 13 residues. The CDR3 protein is CASSLGGISEQYF. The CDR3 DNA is TGCGCCAGCAGCTTGGGAGGGATTTCCGAGCAGTACTTC.

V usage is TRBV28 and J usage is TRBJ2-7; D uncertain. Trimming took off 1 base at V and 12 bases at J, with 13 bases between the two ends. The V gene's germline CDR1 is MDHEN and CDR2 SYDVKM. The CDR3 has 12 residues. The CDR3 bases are TGTGCCAGCAGTTTATCAGGACCATCGGTGTACTTC. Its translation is CASSLSGPSVYF.

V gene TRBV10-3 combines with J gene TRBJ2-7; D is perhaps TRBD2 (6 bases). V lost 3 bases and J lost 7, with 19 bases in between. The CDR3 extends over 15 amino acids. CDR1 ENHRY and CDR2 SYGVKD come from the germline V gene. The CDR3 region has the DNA TGTGCCATCAGTGACCCGGACTATCCTACGAAGGAGCAGTACTTC. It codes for CAISDPDYPTKEQYF.

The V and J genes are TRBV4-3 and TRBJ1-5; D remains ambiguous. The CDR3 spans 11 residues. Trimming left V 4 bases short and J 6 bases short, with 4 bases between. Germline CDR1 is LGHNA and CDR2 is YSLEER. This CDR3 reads CASSRLQPQHF. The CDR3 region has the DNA TGCGCCAGCAGCCGACTTCAGCCCCAGCATTTT.

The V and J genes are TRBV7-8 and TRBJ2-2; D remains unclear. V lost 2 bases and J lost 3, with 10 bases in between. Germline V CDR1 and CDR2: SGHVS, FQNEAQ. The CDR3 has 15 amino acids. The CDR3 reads CASSLMGFDTGELFF. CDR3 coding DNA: TGTGCCAGCAGCTTAATGGGGTTCGACACCGGGGAGCTGTTTTTT.

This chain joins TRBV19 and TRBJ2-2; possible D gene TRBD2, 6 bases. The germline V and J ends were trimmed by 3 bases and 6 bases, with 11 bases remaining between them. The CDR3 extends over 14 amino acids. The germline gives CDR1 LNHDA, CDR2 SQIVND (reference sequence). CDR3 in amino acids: CASSMGRGSGELFF. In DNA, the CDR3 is TGTGCCAGTAGTATGGGGCGGGGATCCGGGGAGCTGTTTTTT.

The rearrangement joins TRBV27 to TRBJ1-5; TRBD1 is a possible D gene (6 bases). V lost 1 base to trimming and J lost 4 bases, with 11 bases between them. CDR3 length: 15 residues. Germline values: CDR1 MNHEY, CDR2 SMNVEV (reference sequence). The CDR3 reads CASSLYSGANQPQHF. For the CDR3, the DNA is TGTGCCAGCAGTTTATATTCGGGGGCGAATCAGCCCCAGCATTTT.

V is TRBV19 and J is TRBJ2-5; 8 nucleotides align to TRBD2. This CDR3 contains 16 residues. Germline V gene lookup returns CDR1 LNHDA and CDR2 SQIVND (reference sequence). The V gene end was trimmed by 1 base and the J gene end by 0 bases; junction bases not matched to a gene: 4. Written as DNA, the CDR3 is TGTGCCAGTAGTATAGGTCGGCGGGAGGACCAAGAGACCCAGTACTTC. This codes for CASSIGRREDQETQYF.

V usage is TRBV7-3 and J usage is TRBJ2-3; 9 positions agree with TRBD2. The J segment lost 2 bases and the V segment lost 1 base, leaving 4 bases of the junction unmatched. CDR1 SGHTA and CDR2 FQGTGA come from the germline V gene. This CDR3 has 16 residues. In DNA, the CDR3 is TGTGCCAGCAGCTTAAGGGCTAGCGGGACCACAGATACGCAGTATTTT. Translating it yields CASSLRASGTTDTQYF.

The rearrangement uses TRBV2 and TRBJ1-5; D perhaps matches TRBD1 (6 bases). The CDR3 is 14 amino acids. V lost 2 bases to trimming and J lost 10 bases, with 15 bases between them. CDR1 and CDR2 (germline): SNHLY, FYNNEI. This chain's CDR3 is CASSERGEINPQHF. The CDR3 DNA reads TGTGCCAGCAGTGAAAGGGGGGAGATCAACCCCCAGCATTTT.

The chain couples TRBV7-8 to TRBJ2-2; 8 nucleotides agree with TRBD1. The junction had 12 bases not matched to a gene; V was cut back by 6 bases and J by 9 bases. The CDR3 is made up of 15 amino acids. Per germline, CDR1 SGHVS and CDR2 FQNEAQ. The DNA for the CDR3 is TGTGCCAGCAGGTTCGGACAGGGTCTATACAGGGAGCTGTTTTTT. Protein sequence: CASRFGQGLYRELFF. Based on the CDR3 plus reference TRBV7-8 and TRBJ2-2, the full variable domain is GAGVSQSPRYKVAKRGQDVALRCDPISGHVSLFWYQQALGQGPEFLTYFQNEAQLDKSGLPSDRFFAERPEGSVSTLKIQRTQQEDSAVYLCASRFGQGLYRELFFGEGSRLTVL.